The T cell receptor beta chain under discussion was sequenced for a study of T cell changes during pregnancy in multiple sclerosis. The assay was immunoSEQ multiplex PCR, and TCRdb's table has in-frame clones only and misses some. The sample carries fewer than 30,000 clones, more than 90% recorded once. The CDR3 consists of 18 residues. The V gene end was trimmed by 4 bases and the J gene end by 4 bases; junction bases not matched to a gene: 11. Germline lookup yields CDR1 MGHRA and CDR2 YSYEKL. The sequence was collected from a female donor with multiple sclerosis, enrolled in a pregnancy study. Sequences were derived from CD4+ T cells from peripheral blood mononuclear cells, sampled in the first trimester of pregnancy. V is TRBV4-1 and J is TRBJ2-5; TRBD2 aligns across 14 bases. The CDR3 region is CASSPPGTSGGWVETQYF. The CDR3 nucleotides are TGCGCCAGCAGCCCCCCCGGGACTAGCGGGGGCTGGGTAGAGACCCAGTACTTC.